The clone carrying this T cell receptor (beta chain) has a count of ten or more. TRAV- and TRBV-specific primers, spanning alpha and beta chains, primed first-strand cDNA. TCR amplification ran 20 PCR cycles using constant-region and V-primer adapter primers. TCRdb re-called the reads through MiXCR, storing one row per CDR3 protein. The sample lists tens of thousands of distinct CDR3 sequences; 20% to 25% were seen once. CDR3 length: 16 residues. Germline-derived CDR1 and CDR2 are MNHEY and SVGEGT. J was trimmed by 3 bases and V by 4 bases; bases with no gene match: 8. This entry comes from a study of low-dose radiotherapy and immunotherapy resistance in tumors. Study summary: Intravenous administration to patients comprised nivolumab at 240 mg every two weeks and ipilimumab at 1 mg/kg every six weeks.

The time point was: after trial treatment. Treatment defined: LDRT plus nivolumab, ipilimumab, low-dose cyclophosphamide and aspirin (RACIN trial). Donors were treated with nivolumab, ipilimumab, aspirin, and low-dose cyclophosphamide and radiotherapy. Qualifying patients carried advanced solid tumors devoid of tumor-infiltrating lymphocytes. The chain links TRBV6-2 or TRBV6-3 to TRBJ1-5; 8 bases align to TRBD1. The sequencing used PBMCs, collected after low-dose radiotherapy plus immunotherapy. The source of this sequence is a female donor with ovarian cancer. The CDR3 spells CASSSQDRGPNQPQHF. Here the CDR3 DNA reads TGTGCCAGCAGTTCCCAAGACAGGGGACCCAATCAGCCCCAGCATTTT.